One sample yielded the 22 T cell receptor beta chains listed below, sequenced in a study of CD8 T cells in ankylosing spondylitis. TCRdb used MiXCR to reprocess the 5' RACE reads, holding one entry per CDR3 protein. The sample has 190,000 or so distinct CDR3 sequences, about 13% seen once. The sequencing sample was made of blood, either unsorted or a sorted T cell fraction (not recorded which). These receptors all stem from a male donor with ankylosing spondylitis or in good health (not recorded which).

This clonotype was found a few times. The rearrangement uses TRBV7-2 and TRBJ2-7; no definite D call. The V end lost 2 bases, the J end lost 2 bases, and 13 bases lay between the germline ends. Germline V gene sequence: CDR1 SGHTA, CDR2 FQGNSA. The CDR3 covers 15 residues. CDR3 residues: CASSLYHGGTYEQYF. The CDR3 DNA reads as TGTGCCAGCAGCTTATATCACGGCGGCACCTACGAGCAGTACTTC.

This clonotype turned up a few times. The chain couples TRBV10-3 to TRBJ2-5, with D maybe TRBD1 (6 bases). The CDR3 spans 13 residues. Per the germline V gene, CDR1 is ENHRY and CDR2 is SYGVKD. V was pared by 2 bases and J by 2 bases, with 6 bases between. The CDR3 is CAISEDRQETQYF. CDR3 in DNA: TGTGCCATCAGTGAGGACAGGCAAGAGACCCAGTACTTC.

The chain is built from TRBV6-5 and TRBJ2-2; maybe TRBD1 (5 bases). This CDR3 is 16 amino acids long. Trimming took off 4 bases at V and 0 bases at J, with 12 bases between the two ends. Germline V CDR1 and CDR2: MNHEY, SVGAGI. The CDR3 region is CASSSDSYANTGELFF. CDR3 sequence (DNA): TGTGCCAGCAGTTCAGACAGTTACGCGAACACCGGGGAGCTGTTTTTT.

The chain carries TRBV9 and TRBJ2-3; maybe TRBD2 (7 bases). The CDR3 runs 17 residues. Germline lookup yields CDR1 SGDLS and CDR2 YYNGEE. Between the trimmed V and J ends, which lost 0 bases and 2 bases, there was a span of 16 bases. The CDR3 DNA follows: TGTGCCAGCAGCGTAGATAAGGGGGGGCCATACACAGATACGCAGTATTTT. Translating it yields CASSVDKGGPYTDTQYF.

This clonotype was seen only a few times. A read error may account for a junction end that differs from germline. The chain combines TRBV6-5 with TRBJ1-1, with D possibly matching TRBD1 (5 bases). The CDR3 length is 11 residues. CDR1 and CDR2 (germline): MNHEY, SVGAGI. CDR3 DNA sequence: TGTGACAGCAGAGGGGTCACTGAAGCTTTCTTT. As protein: CDSRGVTEAFF.

This rearrangement joins TRBV7-9 to TRBJ2-4; a weak D match, TRBD1 (7 bases). V lost 5 bases to trimming and J lost 3 bases, with 17 bases between them. The CDR3 consists of 16 residues. Germline values: CDR1 SEHNR, CDR2 FQNEAQ (reference sequence). CDR3 DNA: TGTGCCAGCAGCCTCAGGCCAGGGGGGATCAAAAACATTCAGTACTTC. This sequence encodes CASSLRPGGIKNIQYF.

The chain couples TRBV6-1 to TRBJ1-2; tentative D call: TRBD1 (5 bases). The germline V gene encodes CDR1 MNHNS and CDR2 SASEGT. There are 13 residues in the CDR3. Trimming removed 0 bases at V and 8 bases at J, with 10 bases between. The CDR3 is CASSEAHGGGYTF. CDR3 sequence (DNA): TGTGCCAGCAGTGAAGCGCATGGGGGGGGCTACACCTTC.

The table lists this clonotype with a few counts. This rearrangement joins TRBV5-1 to TRBJ1-1, with unresolved D. Germline V gives CDR1 SGHRS, CDR2 YFSETQ. This CDR3 is built from 13 residues. Trimming shortened V by 2 bases and J by 7 bases, and 12 bases separated the two germline ends. The CDR3 loop reads CASSFGKYGEAFF. CDR3 DNA sequence: TGCGCCAGCAGCTTTGGGAAATACGGTGAAGCTTTCTTT.

The chain combines TRBV14 with TRBJ2-2; D unclear. The CDR3 is 19 residues long. Per the germline V gene, CDR1 is SGHDN and CDR2 is FVKESK. V lost 1 base to trimming and J lost 1 base, with 19 bases between them. CDR3 sequence (DNA): TGTGCCAGCAGCCAAGTTCCCCCCGGTCCACTTAAGAACACCGGGGAGCTGTTTTTT. This sequence encodes CASSQVPPGPLKNTGELFF.

In this sample, this clonotype turned up many times. V usage is TRBV20-1 and J usage is TRBJ2-1, with 9 nucleotides matching TRBD2. The CDR3 is made up of 13 amino acids. V shed 1 base and J 7 bases; nucleotides not matched to a gene: 2. From germline, CDR1 is DFQATT and CDR2 SNEGSKA (reference sequence). CDR3 loop: CSARGLAGNEQFF. The CDR3 DNA sequence: TGCAGTGCTAGAGGGCTAGCGGGAAATGAGCAGTTCTTC.

This clonotype was detected a few times. This chain's CDR3 is CATSIAGGRNTEAFF. In DNA form, the CDR3 reads TGTGCCACCAGCATTGCCGGGGGCAGGAACACTGAAGCTTTCTTT. V usage is TRBV15 and J usage is TRBJ1-1, with D perhaps TRBD1 (6 bases). CDR1 and CDR2 (germline): LNHNV, YYDKDF (reference sequence). The V end lost 4 bases, the J end lost 1 base, and 13 bases lay between the germline ends. This CDR3 has 15 amino acids.

This clonotype was counted ten times or more. This CDR3 reads CATSRDIGLYLGYEQYF. In DNA form, the CDR3 reads TGTGCCACCAGCAGAGACATTGGGCTGTATCTGGGCTACGAGCAGTACTTC. The chain is built from TRBV15 and TRBJ2-7; the D is unclear. Trimming removed 0 bases from V and 3 bases from J, with 18 bases in between. Looked up from germline, CDR1 is LNHNV and CDR2 is YYDKDF (reference sequence). The CDR3 extends over 17 amino acids.

The chain joins TRBV19 to TRBJ2-1; 8 nucleotides align to TRBD2. Germline CDR1 reads LNHDA; CDR2 reads SQIVND (reference sequence). Trimming cost V 10 bases and J 10 bases; bases outside gene matches: 12. The length of the CDR3 is 13 residues. The CDR3 is CAIGPGGPGEQFF. In DNA, the CDR3 is TGTGCCATTGGTCCGGGAGGGCCCGGGGAGCAGTTCTTC.

This clonotype was seen a few times. The genes are TRBV12-3 or TRBV12-4 and TRBJ2-1, with 7 bases matching TRBD2. The CDR3 extends over 17 amino acids. The junction had 12 bases not matched to a gene; V was cut back by 5 bases and J by 2 bases. The CDR3, as DNA: TGTGCCAGCAGTCCCGTTCTGGCAGCGGGGACCTACAATGAGCAGTTCTTC. Residues: CASSPVLAAGTYNEQFF.

This clonotype was counted only a few times. The chain carries TRBV25-1 and TRBJ1-3; a weak D match, TRBD1 (6 bases). Between the trimmed V and J ends, which lost 6 bases and 4 bases, there was a span of 10 bases. There are 13 residues in the CDR3. Looked up from germline, CDR1 is MGHDK and CDR2 is SYGVNS. DNA of the CDR3: TGTGCCAGCAGGTACACAGGGGGAAACACCATATATTTT. Translation: CASRYTGGNTIYF.

At least ten counts were recorded for this clonotype. This rearrangement joins TRBV7-9 to TRBJ2-7; D may correspond to TRBD1 or TRBD2 (5 bases each). This CDR3 comprises 13 residues. Deletions cut 6 bases from V and 1 base from J, with 10 bases between. Looked up from germline, CDR1 is SEHNR and CDR2 is FQNEAQ (reference sequence). CDR3: CASSYGTSYEQYF. The CDR3 nucleotides read TGTGCCAGCAGTTACGGGACGTCCTACGAGCAGTACTTC.

This clonotype was detected a few times. The chain couples TRBV7-9 to TRBJ2-7; no reliable D call. The germline gives CDR1 SEHNR, CDR2 FQNEAQ (reference sequence). The V end lost 4 bases, the J end lost 6 bases, and 22 bases lay between the germline ends. CDR3 length: 16 amino acids. For the CDR3, the DNA is TGTGCCAGCAGCTCGTTCCTTGGCCCCTACAAGAGCGAGCAGTACTTC. This translates into CASSSFLGPYKSEQYF.

This clonotype turned up a few times. CDR3 residues: CASSKDTEAFF. The DNA for the CDR3 is TGTGCCAGCAGTAAGGACACTGAAGCTTTCTTT. The chain uses TRBV7-9 and TRBJ1-1; no clear D gene. Trimming shortened V by 6 bases and J by 3 bases, and 5 bases separated the two germline ends. This CDR3 is built from 11 residues. Germline V CDR1 and CDR2: SEHNR, FQNEAQ (reference sequence).

The chain couples TRBV12-3 or TRBV12-4 to TRBJ2-7; 7 bases are shared with TRBD1. With V trimmed by 6 bases and J by 5 bases, 13 bases remained unmatched. The CDR3 loop spans 15 amino acids. The CDR3: CASSVTGALGDEQYF. The CDR3 DNA follows: TGTGCCAGCAGCGTTACAGGGGCCCTGGGGGACGAGCAGTACTTC.

J is TRBJ2-2 and V is TRBV15; 7 positions match TRBD1. The germline CDR1 and CDR2 sequences are LNHNV and YYDKDF (reference sequence). V was clipped by 1 base and J by 4 bases; unmatched bases: 6. This CDR3 is built from 16 residues. Here the CDR3 DNA reads TGTGCCACCAGCAGAGCCAGGGGGAAGGGCACCGGGGAGCTGTTTTTT. Protein sequence: CATSRARGKGTGELFF.

This clonotype appeared many times. The chain combines TRBV6-4 with TRBJ2-2; the D is unclear. There are 16 residues in the CDR3. Germline values: CDR1 MRHNA, CDR2 SNTAGT. V lost 0 bases and J lost 5, with 13 bases in between. The CDR3 sequence: CASSDSPERETGELFF. The CDR3 region has the DNA TGTGCCAGCAGTGACTCCCCCGAACGAGAGACCGGGGAGCTGTTTTTT.

This chain uses TRBV5-1 with TRBJ1-1, with 10 bases that match TRBD1. After removal of 4 bases from V and 5 bases from J, the junction contained 5 bases not matched to a gene. Per germline, CDR1 SGHRS and CDR2 YFSETQ. This CDR3 region has 14 residues. Here the CDR3 reads CASSTGTGVTEAFF. For the CDR3, the DNA is TGCGCCAGCAGCACGGGGACAGGGGTTACTGAAGCTTTCTTT. Using reference TRBV5-1 and TRBJ1-1 for the parts outside the CDR3, the full variable domain is KAGVTQTPRYLIKTRGQQVTLSCSPISGHRSVSWYQQTPGQGLQFLFEYFSETQRNKGNFPGRFSGRQFSNSRSEMNVSTLELGDSALYLCASSTGTGVTEAFFGQGTRLTVV.